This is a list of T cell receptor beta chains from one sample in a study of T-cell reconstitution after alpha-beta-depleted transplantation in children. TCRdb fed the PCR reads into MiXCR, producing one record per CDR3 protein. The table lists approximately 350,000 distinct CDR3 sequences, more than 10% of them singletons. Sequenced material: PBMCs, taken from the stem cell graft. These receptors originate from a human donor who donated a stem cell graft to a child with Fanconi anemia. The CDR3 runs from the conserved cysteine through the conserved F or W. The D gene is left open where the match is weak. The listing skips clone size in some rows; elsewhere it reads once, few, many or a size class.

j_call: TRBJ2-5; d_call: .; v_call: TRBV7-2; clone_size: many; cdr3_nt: TGTGCCAGCAGCCCCGCAGTGGCGGGGACACAAGAGACCCAGTACTTC; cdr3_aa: CASSPAVAGTQETQYF
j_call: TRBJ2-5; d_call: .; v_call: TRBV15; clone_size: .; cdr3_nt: TGTGCCACCAGCCCCCCCCCCGGGTCGTCAGAGACCCAGTACTTC; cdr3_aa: CATSPPPGSSETQYF
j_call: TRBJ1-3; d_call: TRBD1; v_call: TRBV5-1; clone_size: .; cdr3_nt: TGCGCCAGCAGCTTGGTGCAGGGGGACGGTGGAAACACCATATATTTT; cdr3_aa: CASSLVQGDGGNTIYF
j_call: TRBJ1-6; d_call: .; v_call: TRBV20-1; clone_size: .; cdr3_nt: TGCAGTAGCGGGGACGGTGATAATTCACCCCTCCACTTT; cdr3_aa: CSSGDGDNSPLHF
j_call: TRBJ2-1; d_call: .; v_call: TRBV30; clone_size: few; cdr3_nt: TGTGCCTGGCTCAAGGGGGGGGCCCGCAATGAGCAGTTCTTC; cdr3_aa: CAWLKGGARNEQFF
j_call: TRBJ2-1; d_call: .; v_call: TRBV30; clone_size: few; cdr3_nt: TGTGCCTGGAGTGTACTGGGTAATGAGCAGTTCTTC; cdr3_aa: CAWSVLGNEQFF
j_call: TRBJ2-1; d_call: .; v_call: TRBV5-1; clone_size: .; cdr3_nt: TGCGCCAGCGGGGGTACGGGGAGCTCCTACAATGAGCAGTTCTTC; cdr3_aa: CASGGTGSSYNEQFF
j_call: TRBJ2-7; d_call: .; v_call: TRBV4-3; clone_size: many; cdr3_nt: TGCGCCAGCAGCCAAGATCGCGGCTACGAGCAGTACTTC; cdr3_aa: CASSQDRGYEQYF
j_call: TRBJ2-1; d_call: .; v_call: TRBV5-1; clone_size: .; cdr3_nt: TGCGCCAGCAGCTTTGGTAGGGGGTCAGGGGAAAATGAGCAGTTCTTC; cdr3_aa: CASSFGRGSGENEQFF
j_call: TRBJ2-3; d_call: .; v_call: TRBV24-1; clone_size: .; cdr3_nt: TGTGCCATCCAGGAGAGCACAGATACGCAGTATTTT; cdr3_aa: CAIQESTDTQYF
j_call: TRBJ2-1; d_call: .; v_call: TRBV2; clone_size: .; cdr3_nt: TGTGCCTCCTTCAGGGGGGCCGGTAACAATGAGCAGTTCTTC; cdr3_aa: CASFRGAGNNEQFF
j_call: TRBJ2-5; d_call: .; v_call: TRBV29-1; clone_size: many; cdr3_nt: TGCAGCGTTGATTCAGGCGGGGATACGGAGACCCAGTACTTC; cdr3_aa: CSVDSGGDTETQYF
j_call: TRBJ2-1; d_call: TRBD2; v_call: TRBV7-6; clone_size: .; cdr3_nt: TGTGCCAGCAGCTCCCGAGGGACTAGCTCCTACAATGAGCAGTTCTTC; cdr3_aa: CASSSRGTSSYNEQFF
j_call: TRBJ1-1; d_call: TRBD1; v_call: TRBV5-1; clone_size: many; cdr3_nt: TGCGCCAGCAGCTCGGGACAGGGGGCTTCGGACACTGAAGCTTTCTTT; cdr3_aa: CASSSGQGASDTEAFF
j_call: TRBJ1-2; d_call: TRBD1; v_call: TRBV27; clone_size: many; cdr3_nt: TGTGCCAGCAGCCCAAGATTTCTCGGGACAGGGGGTTATGGCTACACCTTC; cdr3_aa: CASSPRFLGTGGYGYTF
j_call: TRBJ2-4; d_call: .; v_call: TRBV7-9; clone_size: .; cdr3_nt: TGTGCCAGCAGCTTAGCAGTTGCCGTAAACATTCAGTACTTC; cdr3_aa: CASSLAVAVNIQYF